These 18 T cell receptor beta chains were all obtained from the same sample, sequenced in a study of blood T cell repertoires in COVID-19. Using immunoSEQ multiplex PCR, the repertoire was profiled, and TCRdb retains in-frame clones only, with some absent. The repertoire holds 140,000 to 150,000 clones, with approximately 86% as singletons. Sample: peripheral blood. Every receptor here comes from a woman in her fifties or sixties with acute or convalescent COVID-19.

The chain combines TRBV30 with TRBJ2-7; 7 bases are a match to TRBD2. The CDR3 has 14 amino acids. The V and J ends lost 6 bases and 2 bases, in that order; junction bases with no gene match: 10. Germline CDR1 GTSNPN, CDR2 SVGIG (reference sequence). CDR3 sequence reads: CACGVAGYTYEQYF. Written as DNA, the CDR3 is TGTGCCTGTGGGGTAGCGGGTTATACCTACGAGCAGTACTTC.

The rearrangement uses TRBV7-2 and TRBJ1-5; TRBD1 might be the D (5 bases). Trimming pared 2 bases from V and 6 bases from J, leaving 11 bases between. The CDR3 has 14 amino acids. CDR1 is SGHTA, CDR2 FQGNSA, per germline. The CDR3 loop reads CASSLPGRGQPQHF. Here the CDR3 DNA reads TGTGCCAGCAGCTTACCTGGTAGGGGTCAGCCCCAGCATTTT.

This clone was seen a handful of times. The chain employs TRBV27 and TRBJ2-2; the match to TRBD1 covers 8 bases. Germline values: CDR1 MNHEY, CDR2 SMNVEV (reference sequence). V shed 8 bases and J 4 bases; nucleotides not matched to a gene: 9. This CDR3 contains 15 residues. The CDR3 nucleotides read TGTGCCAGCGTCCCTCGGGACAGGTGCACCGGGGAGCTGTTTTTT. This encodes CASVPRDRCTGELFF.

This clone appeared once. The rearrangement uses TRBV9 and TRBJ1-2, with 7 bases matching TRBD1. The CDR3 is 15 amino acids. V was clipped by 0 bases and J by 3 bases; unmatched bases: 5. The germline gives CDR1 SGDLS, CDR2 YYNGEE. In DNA form, the CDR3 reads TGTGCCAGCAGCGTAGCTGGGACAGCCTACTATGGCTACACCTTC. Translation: CASSVAGTAYYGYTF.

The V and J genes are TRBV30 and TRBJ1-6; 7 bases fit TRBD1. The CDR3 is 14 amino acids. V lost 3 bases and J lost 5; bases outside the gene matches: 4. Germline loops: CDR1 GTSNPN, CDR2 SVGIG (reference sequence). CDR3 bases: TGTGCCTGGAGCTCGGGACAGAATAATTCACCCCTCCACTTT. It specifies CAWSSGQNNSPLHF.

The V call is TRBV20-1, the J call TRBJ1-1, with D perhaps TRBD1 (5 bases). V was shortened by 4 bases and J by 8 bases, with 11 bases between the two germline ends. The CDR3 covers 11 residues. Germline V lookup: CDR1 DFQATT, CDR2 SNEGSKA (reference sequence). The CDR3 coding sequence is TGCAGTGCTACCAGACAGAGGGAAGCTTTCTTT. Its protein is CSATRQREAFF.

The chain carries TRBV28 and TRBJ2-2; D is unresolved. Germline CDR1 and CDR2: MDHEN and SYDVKM. The CDR3 consists of 15 residues. V shed 5 bases and J shed 3 bases, with 13 bases lying between them. CDR3 region: CASSPPVVDTGELFF. As DNA, the CDR3 is TGTGCCAGCAGTCCCCCTGTAGTGGACACCGGGGAGCTGTTTTTT.

The chain combines TRBV3-1 (or the pseudogene TRBV3-2) with TRBJ2-7; perhaps TRBD1 as D (6 bases). CDR3 length: 15 amino acids. CDR1 is LGHDT, CDR2 YNNKEL, per germline (reference sequence). The V gene lost 1 base and the J gene lost 1 base, with 11 bases spanning the gap. CDR3 residues: CASSQAQGFSYEQYF. The CDR3 DNA reads TGTGCCAGCAGCCAAGCCCAGGGGTTTTCCTACGAGCAGTACTTC.

The chain recombines TRBV3-1 (or the pseudogene TRBV3-2) with TRBJ2-3, with TRBD2 matching 7 bases. Per germline, CDR1 LGHDT and CDR2 YNNKEL (reference sequence). J gave up 3 bases and V 3 bases, and 12 bases lay outside the gene matches. CDR3 length: 17 residues. The CDR3 loop reads CASSQRVWGEGTDTQYF. The CDR3 nucleotides are TGTGCCAGCAGCCAGCGCGTATGGGGGGAGGGAACAGATACGCAGTATTTT.

This sequence joins TRBV30 and TRBJ2-1, with a tentative D call TRBD1 (7 bases). This CDR3 comprises 14 residues. Germline values: CDR1 GTSNPN, CDR2 SVGIG (reference sequence). Trimming stripped 7 bases from V and 4 bases from J, with 17 bases between. The CDR3 bases are TGTGCCTTGTTGGCGGGACAGTCATACAATGAGCAGTTCTTC. This translates into CALLAGQSYNEQFF.

The CDR3 sequence: CASSVAPSGRIPSGELFF. As DNA, the CDR3 is TGTGCCAGCAGCGTAGCCCCTAGCGGGAGGATACCATCCGGGGAGCTGTTTTTT. The chain couples TRBV9 to TRBJ2-2, with 11 bases lining up with TRBD2. The CDR3 spans 18 residues. Germline lookup yields CDR1 SGDLS and CDR2 YYNGEE. V lost 0 bases to trimming and J lost 6 bases; unmatched junction nucleotides: 10.

V gene TRBV11-1 combines with J gene TRBJ2-3; 9 nucleotides match TRBD1. The germline V gene has CDR1 SGHAT and CDR2 FQDESV (reference sequence). The junction had 3 bases not matched to a gene; V was cut back by 5 bases and J by 3 bases. The CDR3 is 14 amino acids. CDR3 DNA sequence: TGTGCCAGCAGCCGGGACAGGGTGACAGATACGCAGTATTTT. This encodes CASSRDRVTDTQYF.

V usage is TRBV28 and J usage is TRBJ2-2, with D possibly being TRBD1 (7 bases). Germline V CDR1 and CDR2: MDHEN, SYDVKM. The V gene lost 1 base and the J gene lost 3 bases, with 12 bases spanning the gap. There are 16 residues in the CDR3. CDR3 loop: CASSLYLRGDTGELFF. CDR3 DNA sequence: TGTGCCAGCAGTTTATATCTCAGGGGGGACACCGGGGAGCTGTTTTTT.

This chain uses TRBV19 with TRBJ1-1; 8 bases fit TRBD1. This CDR3 region has 13 residues. Germline values: CDR1 LNHDA, CDR2 SQIVND (reference sequence). The V and J ends lost 5 bases and 4 bases, in that order; junction bases with no gene match: 3. The DNA of the CDR3 is TGTGCCAGTAGTGTACAGGGGGGCACTGAAGCTTTCTTT. It specifies CASSVQGGTEAFF.

The chain joins TRBV30 to TRBJ1-2; D uncertain. V lost 1 base, J lost 7 bases, and 10 bases lay in between. Germline loops: CDR1 GTSNPN, CDR2 SVGIG (reference sequence). The CDR3 length is 12 residues. CDR3 protein: CAWSERVFGYTF. CDR3 bases: TGTGCCTGGAGTGAGAGGGTTTTTGGCTACACCTTC.

The chain recombines TRBV4-1 with TRBJ1-5, with 9 bases fitting TRBD1. The CDR3 loop spans 15 amino acids. V lost 4 bases and J lost 4; bases outside the gene matches: 5. Germline V gene lookup returns CDR1 MGHRA and CDR2 YSYEKL. CDR3 DNA sequence: TGCGCCAGCAGCCGGGGACAGGGCTGGAATCAGCCCCAGCATTTT. This encodes CASSRGQGWNQPQHF.

The chain links TRBV5-1 to TRBJ2-7; D is uncertain. CDR3 length: 13 residues. With 0 bases removed from V and 10 bases from J, the gap between germline ends came to 14 bases. The germline V gene encodes CDR1 SGHRS and CDR2 YFSETQ. CDR3 sequence reads: CASSLASRSGQYF. The CDR3 DNA is TGCGCCAGCAGCTTGGCTTCGAGGTCGGGTCAGTACTTC.

V gene TRBV9 combines with J gene TRBJ2-2, with TRBD2 as a possible D gene (5 bases). In germline, CDR1 is SGDLS, CDR2 YYNGEE. The CDR3 covers 15 residues. The V end lost 2 bases, the J end lost 5 bases, and 13 bases lay between the germline ends. CDR3 bases: TGTGCCAGCAGCGTCAAGGGTCGAGGGACCGGGGAGCTGTTTTTT. Its protein product is CASSVKGRGTGELFF.